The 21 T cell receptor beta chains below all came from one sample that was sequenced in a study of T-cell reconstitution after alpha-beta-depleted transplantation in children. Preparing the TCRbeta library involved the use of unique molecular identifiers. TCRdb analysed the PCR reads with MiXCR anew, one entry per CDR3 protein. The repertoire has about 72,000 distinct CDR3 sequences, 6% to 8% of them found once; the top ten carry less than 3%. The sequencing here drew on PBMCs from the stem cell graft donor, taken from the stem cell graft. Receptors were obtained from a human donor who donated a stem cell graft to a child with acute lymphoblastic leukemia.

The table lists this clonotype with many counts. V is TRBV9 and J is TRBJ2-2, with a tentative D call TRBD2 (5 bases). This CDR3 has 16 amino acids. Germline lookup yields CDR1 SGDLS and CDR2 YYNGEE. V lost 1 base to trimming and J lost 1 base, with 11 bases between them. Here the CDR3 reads CASSVYRAVNTGELFF. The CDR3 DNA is TGTGCCAGCAGCGTATATCGAGCGGTGAACACCGGGGAGCTGTTTTTT.

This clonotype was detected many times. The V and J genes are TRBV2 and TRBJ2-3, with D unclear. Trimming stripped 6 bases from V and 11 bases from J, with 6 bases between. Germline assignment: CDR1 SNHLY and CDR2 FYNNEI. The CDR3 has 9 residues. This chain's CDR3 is CASRDQQYF. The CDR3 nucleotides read TGTGCCAGCAGGGATCAGCAGTATTTT.

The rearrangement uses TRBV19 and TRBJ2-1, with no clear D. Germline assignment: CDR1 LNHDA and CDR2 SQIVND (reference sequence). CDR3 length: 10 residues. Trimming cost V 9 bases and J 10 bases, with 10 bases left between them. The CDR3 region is CARPDLEQFF. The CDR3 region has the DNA TGTGCCAGACCAGACTTGGAGCAGTTCTTC.

CDR3 nucleotide sequence: TGTGCCAGCAGCCCCGGGACAGGGCGCATGAACACTGAAGCTTTCTTT. Protein: CASSPGTGRMNTEAFF. The V gene is TRBV6-1, the J gene TRBJ1-1; 9 bases agree with TRBD1. V lost 6 bases to trimming and J lost 0 bases; unmatched junction nucleotides: 8. The CDR3 extends over 16 amino acids. The germline gives CDR1 MNHNS, CDR2 SASEGT.

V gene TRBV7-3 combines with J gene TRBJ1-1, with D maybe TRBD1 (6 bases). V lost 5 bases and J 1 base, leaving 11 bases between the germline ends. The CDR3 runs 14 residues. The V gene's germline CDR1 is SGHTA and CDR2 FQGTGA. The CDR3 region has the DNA TGTGCCAGCAGCCCGGGGGGGCCGAACACTGAAGCTTTCTTT. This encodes CASSPGGPNTEAFF.

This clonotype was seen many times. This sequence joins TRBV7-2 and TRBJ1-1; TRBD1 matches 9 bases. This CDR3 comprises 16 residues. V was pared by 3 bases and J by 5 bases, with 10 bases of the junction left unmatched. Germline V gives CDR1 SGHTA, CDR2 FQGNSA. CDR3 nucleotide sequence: TGTGCCAGCAGCTTCCGGGACAGGGTTCGTCGGACTGAAGCTTTCTTT. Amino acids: CASSFRDRVRRTEAFF.

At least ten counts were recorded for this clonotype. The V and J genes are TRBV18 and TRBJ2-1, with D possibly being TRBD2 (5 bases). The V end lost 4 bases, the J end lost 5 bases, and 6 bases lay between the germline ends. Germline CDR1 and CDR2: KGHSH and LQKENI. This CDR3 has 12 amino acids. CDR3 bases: TGTGCCAGCTCACTACTAGACAATGAGCAGTTCTTC. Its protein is CASSLLDNEQFF.

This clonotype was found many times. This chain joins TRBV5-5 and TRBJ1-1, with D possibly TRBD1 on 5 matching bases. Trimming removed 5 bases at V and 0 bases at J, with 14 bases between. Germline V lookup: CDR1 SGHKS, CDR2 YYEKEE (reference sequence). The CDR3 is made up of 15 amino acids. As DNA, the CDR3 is TGTGCCAGCAGACTGGGACCTACTATGAACACTGAAGCTTTCTTT. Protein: CASRLGPTMNTEAFF.

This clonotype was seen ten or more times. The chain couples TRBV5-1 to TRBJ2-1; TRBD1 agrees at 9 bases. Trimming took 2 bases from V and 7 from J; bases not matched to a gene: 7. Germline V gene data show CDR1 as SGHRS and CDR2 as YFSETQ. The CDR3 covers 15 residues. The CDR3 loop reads CASSLSGTGHNEQFF. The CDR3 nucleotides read TGCGCCAGCAGCTTATCCGGGACAGGGCATAATGAGCAGTTCTTC.

CDR3 in amino acids: CASSFGQGPYNEQFF. CDR3 DNA: TGTGCCAGCAGCTTTGGACAGGGACCCTACAATGAGCAGTTCTTC. The rearrangement links TRBV5-4 to TRBJ2-1, with 8 positions matching TRBD1. The CDR3 length is 15 residues. Germline V gene sequence: CDR1 SGHNT, CDR2 YYREEE (reference sequence). With V trimmed by 2 bases and J by 2 bases, 3 bases remained unmatched.

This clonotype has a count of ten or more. The CDR3 nucleotides read TGCGCCAGCAGCTTGGATGGCGGGTCCTACAATGAGCAGTTCTTC. This translates into CASSLDGGSYNEQFF. The chain joins TRBV5-1 to TRBJ2-1; a possible D gene is TRBD2 (5 bases). V lost 0 bases, J lost 1 base, and 8 bases lay in between. There are 15 residues in the CDR3. Germline V gene lookup returns CDR1 SGHRS and CDR2 YFSETQ.

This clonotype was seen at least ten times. The CDR3: CSARTGIKFYEQYF. In DNA form, the CDR3 reads TGCAGTGCGAGGACAGGGATCAAGTTCTACGAGCAGTACTTC. The chain employs TRBV20-1 and TRBJ2-7; 8 positions match TRBD1. The CDR3 is 14 residues long. After removal of 6 bases from V and 3 bases from J, the junction contained 10 bases not matched to a gene. Germline values: CDR1 DFQATT, CDR2 SNEGSKA (reference sequence).

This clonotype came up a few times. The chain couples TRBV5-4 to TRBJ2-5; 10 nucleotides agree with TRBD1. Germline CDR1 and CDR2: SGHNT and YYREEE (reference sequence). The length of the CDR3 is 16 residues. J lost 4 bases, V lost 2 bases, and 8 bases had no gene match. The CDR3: CASSLAGTGEGETQYF. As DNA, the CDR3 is TGTGCCAGCAGCTTAGCCGGGACAGGGGAAGGAGAGACCCAGTACTTC.

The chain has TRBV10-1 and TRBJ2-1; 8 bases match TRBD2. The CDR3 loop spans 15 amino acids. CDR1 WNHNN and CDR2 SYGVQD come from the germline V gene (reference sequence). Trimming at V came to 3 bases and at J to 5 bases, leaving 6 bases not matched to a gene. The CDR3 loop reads CASSDSSGYDNEQFF. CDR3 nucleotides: TGCGCCAGCAGTGATTCTAGCGGGTACGACAATGAGCAGTTCTTC.

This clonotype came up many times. The CDR3 DNA sequence: TGCGCCAGCAGCTTGGAAAGCGGCCCCACAGATACGCAGTATTTT. This gives the protein CASSLESGPTDTQYF. The chain has TRBV5-1 and TRBJ2-3; possibly TRBD2 for D (5 bases). Germline-derived CDR1 and CDR2 are SGHRS and YFSETQ. The CDR3 loop spans 15 amino acids. V was clipped by 0 bases and J by 2 bases, with 10 bases between them.

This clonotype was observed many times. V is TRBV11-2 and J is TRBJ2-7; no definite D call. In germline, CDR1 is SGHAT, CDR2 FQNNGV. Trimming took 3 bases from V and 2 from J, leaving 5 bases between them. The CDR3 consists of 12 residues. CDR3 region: CASSLEPYEQYF. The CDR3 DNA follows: TGTGCCAGCAGCTTGGAGCCCTACGAGCAGTACTTC.

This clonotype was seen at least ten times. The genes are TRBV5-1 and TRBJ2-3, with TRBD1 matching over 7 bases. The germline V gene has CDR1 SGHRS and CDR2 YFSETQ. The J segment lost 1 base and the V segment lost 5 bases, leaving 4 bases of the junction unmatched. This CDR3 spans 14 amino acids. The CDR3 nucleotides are TGCGCCAGCAGTCGGACAGGCCGCACAGATACGCAGTATTTT. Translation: CASSRTGRTDTQYF.

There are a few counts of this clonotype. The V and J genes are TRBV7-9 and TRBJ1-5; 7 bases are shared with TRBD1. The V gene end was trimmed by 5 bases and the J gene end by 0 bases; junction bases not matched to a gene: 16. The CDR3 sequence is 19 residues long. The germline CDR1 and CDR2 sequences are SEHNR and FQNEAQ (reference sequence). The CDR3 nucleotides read TGTGCCAGCAGCCCCGGGACAGAGCACCCTCTTATTAGCAATCAGCCCCAGCATTTT. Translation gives CASSPGTEHPLISNQPQHF. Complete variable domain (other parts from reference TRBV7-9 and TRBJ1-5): DTGVSQNPRHKITKRGQNVTFRCDPISEHNRLYWYRQTLGQGPEFLTYFQNEAQLEKSRLLSDRFSAERPKGSFSTLEIQRTEQGDSAMYLCASSPGTEHPLISNQPQHFGDGTRLSIL.

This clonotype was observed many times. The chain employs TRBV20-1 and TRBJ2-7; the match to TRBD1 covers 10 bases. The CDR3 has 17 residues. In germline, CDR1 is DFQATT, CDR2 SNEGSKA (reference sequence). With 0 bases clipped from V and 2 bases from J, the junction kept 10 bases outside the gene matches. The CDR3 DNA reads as TGCAGTGCTAGAGATAAGGGACAGGGGACCACCACCTACGAGCAGTACTTC. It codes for CSARDKGQGTTTYEQYF.

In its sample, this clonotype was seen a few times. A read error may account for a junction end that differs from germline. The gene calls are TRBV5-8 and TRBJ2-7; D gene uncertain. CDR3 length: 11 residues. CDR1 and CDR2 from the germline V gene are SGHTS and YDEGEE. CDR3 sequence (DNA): TGTGCCAGCAGCTTGAAGATGGGTGCCCTCTTC. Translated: CASSLKMGALF.

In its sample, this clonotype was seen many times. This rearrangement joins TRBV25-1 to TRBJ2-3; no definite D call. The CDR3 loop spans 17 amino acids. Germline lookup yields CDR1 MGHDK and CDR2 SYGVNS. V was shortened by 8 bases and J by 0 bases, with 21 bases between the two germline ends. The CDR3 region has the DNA TGTGCCAGCTCACGAACCCTCACTCGTTCTAGCACAGATACGCAGTATTTT. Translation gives CASSRTLTRSSTDTQYF.